This paragraph covers one T cell receptor beta chain sequence. Its antigen is as yet unknown. The investigators amplified TCR beta CDR3 regions from RNA transcripts. TCR CDR3 underwent first-round RT-PCR with the HTBI primer set. MiXCR was run by TCRdb on the multiplex PCR reads, yielding one entry per CDR3 protein. This sample yields 560,000 or so distinct CDR3 sequences, of which about 20% are seen a single time; about half belongs to the top ten. This sample was included in a study of T cells in Graves' hyperthyroidism and ophthalmopathy. Study-level points and caveats: A median approximately 6.8 months before onset, the model predicted ophthalmopathy. Blood shared most expanded thyroid clonotypes above 0.001.

The CDR3 sequence is 17 residues long. Per germline, CDR1 SGHDN and CDR2 FVKESK. V gave up 3 bases and J gave up 0 bases, with 18 bases separating them. Sequenced: blood. This receptor was identified in a man aged 40-55 years with Graves' ophthalmopathy. This rearrangement joins TRBV14 to TRBJ2-7; D may be TRBD1 (5 bases). The CDR3 protein is CASSHGSGRANSYEQYF. The CDR3 coding sequence is TGTGCCAGCAGCCATGGGTCCGGCAGGGCAAACTCCTACGAGCAGTACTTC.